The 9 T cell receptor beta chains below come from one sample, sequenced in a study of OX40 agonist ivuxolimab in advanced cancers. The method behind the library was the immunoSEQ multiplex PCR assay. TCRdb took this table from immuneACCESS and kept in-frame rearrangements with V and J called. Such tables lack part of the clones; where checked against another copy, unresolved V genes explain under half of the gap, and the rest is unexplained. The sample data list about 52,000 clones, and just under 95% of these were observed just once. The ten largest clones add up to approximately 24% of the sample. The sequences come from CD4+ or CD8+ T cells sorted from blood, collected in a trial of the OX40 agonist ivuxolimab. The origin of the receptors is an adult with an advanced solid tumor such as melanoma, head and neck, liver or kidney cancer.

This chain connects TRBV7-9 to TRBJ2-7, with unresolved D. The V and J ends lost 4 bases and 2 bases respectively, with 18 bases between them. The CDR3 covers 16 residues. Germline V lookup: CDR1 SEHNR, CDR2 FQNEAQ (reference sequence). CDR3: CASSSTLLGEPYEQYF. CDR3 sequence (DNA): TGTGCCAGCAGCTCAACACTCCTCGGTGAGCCCTACGAGCAGTACTTC.

This clone was seen more than once but under ten times. The CDR3 sequence is CASSVNSDVGTYEQYF. CDR3 nucleotides: TGTGCCAGCAGCGTAAACTCGGACGTGGGGACCTACGAGCAGTACTTC. The chain links TRBV9 to TRBJ2-7; D not resolved. Germline assignment: CDR1 SGDLS and CDR2 YYNGEE. The CDR3 runs to 16 residues. Between the trimmed V and J ends, which lost 1 base and 2 bases, there was a span of 16 bases.

The J gene is TRBJ2-7, the V gene TRBV9, with 7 bases fitting TRBD1. This CDR3 has 15 amino acids. Trimming removed 0 bases from V and 0 bases from J; junction bases left unmatched: 3. The germline CDR1 and CDR2 sequences are SGDLS and YYNGEE. As DNA, the CDR3 is TGTGCCAGCAGCGTAGAGGGACAGAGCTCCTACGAGCAGTACTTC. Protein: CASSVEGQSSYEQYF. Full variable domain (remainder filled in from reference TRBV9 and TRBJ2-7): DSGVTQTPKHLITATGQRVTLRCSPRSGDLSVYWYQQSLDQGLQFLIQYYNGEERAKGNILERFSAQQFPDLHSELNLSSLELGDSALYFCASSVEGQSSYEQYFGPGTRLTVT.

V usage is TRBV5-6 and J usage is TRBJ2-7; D gene ambiguous. The CDR3 length is 12 residues. Germline CDR1 is SGHDT and CDR2 is YYEEEE. V lost 2 bases, J lost 3 bases, and 6 bases lay in between. CDR3 residues: CASSLANYEQYF. CDR3 bases: TGTGCCAGCAGCTTAGCCAACTACGAGCAGTACTTC.

The J gene is TRBJ2-1, the V gene TRBV9; D is tentatively TRBD1 or TRBD2 (5 bases each). CDR3 length: 14 residues. Germline assignment: CDR1 SGDLS and CDR2 YYNGEE. Deletions cut 4 bases from V and 6 bases from J, with 14 bases between. Here the CDR3 reads CASSPSGRINEQFF. CDR3 nucleotides: TGTGCCAGCAGCCCTTCGGGACGGATCAATGAGCAGTTCTTC.

This chain uses TRBV7-9 with TRBJ2-1; unclear D gene. Germline values: CDR1 SEHNR, CDR2 FQNEAQ (reference sequence). This CDR3 is 12 amino acids long. V lost 6 bases and J 5 bases, leaving 8 bases between the germline ends. CDR3 DNA sequence: TGTGCCAGCAGTCTGACAAACAATGAGCAGTTCTTC. Its translation: CASSLTNNEQFF.

The V and J genes are TRBV9 and TRBJ2-1; D is unclear. Trimming cost V 0 bases and J 4 bases, with 5 bases left between them. The CDR3 contains 13 residues. Germline-derived CDR1 and CDR2 are SGDLS and YYNGEE. CDR3 region: CASSVEKYNEQFF. The CDR3 region has the DNA TGTGCCAGCAGCGTAGAAAAGTACAATGAGCAGTTCTTC.

The chain uses TRBV19 and TRBJ1-1, with TRBD1 identical over 8 bases. J gave up 4 bases and V 4 bases, and 14 bases lay outside the gene matches. CDR3 length equals 17 residues. The germline gives CDR1 LNHDA, CDR2 SQIVND (reference sequence). Here the CDR3 reads CASSTTQGARWTTEAFF. Written as DNA, the CDR3 is TGTGCCAGTAGTACCACCCAGGGGGCACGGTGGACCACTGAAGCTTTCTTT.

The V call is TRBV2, the J call TRBJ2-6; 7 bases line up with TRBD1. V was pared by 3 bases and J by 0 bases, with 5 bases of the junction left unmatched. The CDR3 consists of 17 residues. The germline gives CDR1 SNHLY, CDR2 FYNNEI. The DNA of the CDR3 is TGTGCCAGCAGTGAGAGGGGGCAGAGCTCTGGGGCCAACGTCCTGACTTTC. Translation gives CASSERGQSSGANVLTF.